The present T cell receptor (beta chain) was sequenced within a study of Ad26.COV2.S vaccination and SARS-CoV-2 variants. Study-level background: A COV1001 Ad26.COV2.S trial-arm participant provided the sample.

The CDR3 is made up of 14 amino acids. Trimming at V came to 6 bases and at J to 9 bases, leaving 12 bases not matched to a gene. Germline V gene lookup returns CDR1 SEHNR and CDR2 FQNEAQ (reference sequence). Indicated treatment: some 20 received Ad26.COV2.S at low or high dose, single or two shots; 5 received placebo; per-sample allocation not given. Sampling took place 63 days after the first vaccine or placebo injection. The protocol was immunoSEQ multiplex PCR, while the TCRdb copy is restricted to in-frame clones and leaves out a portion. In the table there are around 300,000 clones, 65% to 90% of which are singletons. Study-wide points: The TCR breadth and depth analyses may have understated or missed part of the total T cell responses. People who got the vaccine or the placebo had similar non-spike TCR breadth.

For this clone: As yet, its antigen is unknown.

This chain joins TRBV7-9 and TRBJ2-3; 7 bases fit TRBD2. The sequencing here drew on peripheral blood, taken in a trial of Ad26.COV2.S vaccine versus placebo. The source of this sequence is a person between 18 and 65 years old who received the Ad26.COV2.S COVID-19 vaccine or a placebo. The CDR3 DNA follows: TGTGCCAGCAGTGGGGAGGGCCCCGCGCGGACGCAGTATTTT. It translates to CASSGEGPARTQYF.